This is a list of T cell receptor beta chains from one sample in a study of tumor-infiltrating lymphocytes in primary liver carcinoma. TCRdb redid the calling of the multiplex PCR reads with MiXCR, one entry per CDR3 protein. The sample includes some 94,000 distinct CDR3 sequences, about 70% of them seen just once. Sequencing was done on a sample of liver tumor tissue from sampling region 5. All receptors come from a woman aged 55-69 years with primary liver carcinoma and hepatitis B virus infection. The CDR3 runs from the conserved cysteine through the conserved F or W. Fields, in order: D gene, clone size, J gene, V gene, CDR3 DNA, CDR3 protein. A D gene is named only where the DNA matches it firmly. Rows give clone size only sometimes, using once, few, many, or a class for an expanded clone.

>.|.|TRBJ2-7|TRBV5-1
TGCGCCAGCAGCTCCGGGAACTTATTCTACGAGCATTACTTC
CASSSGNLFYEHYF
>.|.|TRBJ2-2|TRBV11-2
TGTGCCGGCAGTTTAACGGGACAAAACACCGGGGAGCTGTTTTTT
CAGSLTGQNTGELFF
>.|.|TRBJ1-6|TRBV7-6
TGTGCCAGCAGCCCCGGACAGAATAATTCACCCCTCCACTTT
CASSPGQNNSPLHF
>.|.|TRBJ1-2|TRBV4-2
TGTACCAGCAGCCAAGCTGGGGCAGGAAGCAACTATGGCTACACCTTC
CTSSQAGAGSNYGYTF
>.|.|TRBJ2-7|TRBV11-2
TGTACCAGCAGCTTAGGGAAGAACGAGCAGTACTTC
CTSSLGKNEQYF
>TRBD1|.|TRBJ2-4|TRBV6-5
TGTGCCAGCAGCCAGAACCGGGACAGAGCCCCAAACATTCAGTACTTC
CASSQNRDRAPNIQYF
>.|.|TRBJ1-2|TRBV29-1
TGCAGCATTGTGGGGGGACAAAAGGACTATGGCTACACCTTC
CSIVGGQKDYGYTF
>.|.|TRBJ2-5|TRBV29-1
TGCAGCGTTGTCAGTCTTGAGACACAGTACTTC
CSVVSLETQYF
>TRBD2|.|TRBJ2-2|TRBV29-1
TGCGGCGTTGTGACTAGCGGTAACACCGGGGAGCTGTTTTTT
CGVVTSGNTGELFF
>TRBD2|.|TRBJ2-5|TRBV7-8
TGTGCCTGCAGCTTATATAGGGCTAGCGGGAGACTTGAGACCCAGTACTTC
CACSLYRASGRLETQYF
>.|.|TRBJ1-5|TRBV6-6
TGTGCTAGGTACTCTACAGGGATAGGCCAGCCCCAGCATTTT
CARYSTGIGQPQHF
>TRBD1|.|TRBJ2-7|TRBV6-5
TGTGCCAGCAGTACCCCCCGGGACAGCCACTACGAGAAGTGCTTC
CASSTPRDSHYEKCF
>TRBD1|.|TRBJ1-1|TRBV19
TGTGCCAGTAGCGTCGACAGGGACAGATTTCAAGCTTTCTTT
CASSVDRDRFQAFF
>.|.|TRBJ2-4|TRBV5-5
TGTACCAGCAGCTCCCTCCCTTCGGCCAGCCAGAAAAACATTCAGTACTTC
CTSSSLPSASQKNIQYF
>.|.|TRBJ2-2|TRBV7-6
TGTGCCAGCAGCTTAGGAGGCGGGGTTGGGAACACCGGGGAGCTGTTTTTT
CASSLGGGVGNTGELFF
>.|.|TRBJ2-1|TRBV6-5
TGTGCCAGCAGTTACTCGATTCCTAGGGGAACGACCTACAATGAGCAGTTCTTC
CASSYSIPRGTTYNEQFF
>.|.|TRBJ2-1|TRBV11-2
TGTGCCAGCAGCTCCGGATTGCACAATGAGCAGTTCTTC
CASSSGLHNEQFF
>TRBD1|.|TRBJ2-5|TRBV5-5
TGTGCAAGCGGCTTCACTGACAGGGCCCCCGGGACCCAGTACTTC
CASGFTDRAPGTQYF
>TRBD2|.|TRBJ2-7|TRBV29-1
TGTAGCGTTGAGGACAGCGGGAGGCCGCCCTGCGAGCAGTACTTC
CSVEDSGRPPCEQYF
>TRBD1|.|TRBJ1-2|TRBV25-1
TGTGCAAGCAGTGAGGGTTCCGGGACAGGGCTTAACTATGGCTACACCTTC
CASSEGSGTGLNYGYTF
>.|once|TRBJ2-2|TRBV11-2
TGTGCCAGCAGCTCTCTTGATGGGCAGTCCGGGGAGCTATCTTTT
CASSSLDGQSGELSF
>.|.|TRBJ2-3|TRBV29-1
TGCAGTGTTGACGAACTAGCAGCAGATACGAATTATTTT
CSVDELAADTNYF
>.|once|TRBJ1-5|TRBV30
TGTGCCTGGAGTGGGAACTCCGATGCTAGCAATCAGCCCCAGCATTTT
CAWSGNSDASNQPQHF
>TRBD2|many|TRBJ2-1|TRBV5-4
TGTGCCAGCAGCTTGGGGGCCGGGACTAGCAATAATGAGCAGTTCTTC
CASSLGAGTSNNEQFF
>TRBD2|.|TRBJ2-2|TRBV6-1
TGTGCCCGCAGTGTCGAGAGACTAGCAAGGGGCGGGGAGCTGTTTTTT
CARSVERLARGGELFF
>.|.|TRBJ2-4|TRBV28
TGTGCCAGCTTGAGCCCAATAGCCAAAAACATTCAGTACTTC
CASLSPIAKNIQYF
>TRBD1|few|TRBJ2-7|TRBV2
TGTGCCAGCCAGGGGGCGGCCTACGAGCAGTACTTC
CASQGAAYEQYF
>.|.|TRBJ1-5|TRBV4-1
TGCGCCAGCAGTCAAATAGGGGGGAAGTCCAATCAGCTCCAGCATTTT
CASSQIGGKSNQLQHF
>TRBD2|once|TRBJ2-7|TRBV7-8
TGTGCCAGCAGCTCGACTAGCGGGGTCTCGTACGTGCAGTACTTC
CASSSTSGVSYVQYF
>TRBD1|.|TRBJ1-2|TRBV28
TGTGTCAGCAGTTTTGGGGACAGGCCCTACACCTTC
CVSSFGDRPYTF
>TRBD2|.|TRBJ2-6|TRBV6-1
TGTGCCATGAGTGGGACTAGCGGGGGGGCCAACGTCCTGACTTTC
CAMSGTSGGANVLTF
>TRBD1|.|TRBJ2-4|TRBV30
TGTGCCTGGGACAGGGGGGCCAAAAACATTCAGTACTTC
CAWDRGAKNIQYF
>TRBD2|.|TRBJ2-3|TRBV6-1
TGTGCCGGCAGTGGGACTAGCGGGAGCACAGATACTCAGTATTTT
CAGSGTSGSTDTQYF
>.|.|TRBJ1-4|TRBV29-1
TGCAGCGCAACCCGGACATGGGGAGAAAAACTGTTTTTT
CSATRTWGEKLFF
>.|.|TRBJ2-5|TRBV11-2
TGTACCAGTAGCTGGGGACCGCAGACGTGGGAAGAGACCCAGTACTTC
CTSSWGPQTWEETQYF
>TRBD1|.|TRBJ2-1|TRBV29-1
TGCAGTGTCCGGACAGGGGAATTGCTCGAGTTCTTC
CSVRTGELLEFF
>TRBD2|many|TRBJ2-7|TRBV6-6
TGTGCCAGCAGTTACTCCGGGACTAGTGCCACCTACGAGCAGTACTTC
CASSYSGTSATYEQYF
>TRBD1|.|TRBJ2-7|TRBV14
TGTACCAGCTGCCGAGCAGGGACAGGGAACGAGCAGTACTTC
CTSCRAGTGNEQYF
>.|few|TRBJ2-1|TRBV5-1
TGCGCCAGCACGGGAATGGTGCCTAATGAGCAGTTCTTC
CASTGMVPNEQFF
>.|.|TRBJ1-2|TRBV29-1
TGCAACGTTGGAACCTATGACGGTTCCAATGGCTACACCTTC
CNVGTYDGSNGYTF
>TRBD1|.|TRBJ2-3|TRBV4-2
TGTGCCAGCAGCCAAGAGGGGACAGGGTCTCACGCAGATACGCAGTATTTT
CASSQEGTGSHADTQYF
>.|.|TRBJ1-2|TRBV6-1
TGTGCCAGCAGTTACTCTAGTGGCAGAATTGGTTATGGCTACACCTTC
CASSYSSGRIGYGYTF
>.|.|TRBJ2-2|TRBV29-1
TGTAGCATCACGGCGCACTCGGGCGGGGAGCTGTTTTTT
CSITAHSGGELFF
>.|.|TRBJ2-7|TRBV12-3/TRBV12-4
TGTGCCAGCGGTAAGATACAAGCCTATGCGCAGTACTTC
CASGKIQAYAQYF
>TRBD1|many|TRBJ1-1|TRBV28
TGTGCCGGGAGTAGATGGGACAGGGAGAACACTGAAGCTTTCTTT
CAGSRWDRENTEAFF
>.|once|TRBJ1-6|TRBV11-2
TGTACCAGCAGCTTTGTTATGGATTCACCCCTCCACTTT
CTSSFVMDSPLHF
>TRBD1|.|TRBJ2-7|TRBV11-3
TGTGCCAACAGCCCCGGGACAGGGGGCAACTACGGGCATTACTTC
CANSPGTGGNYGHYF
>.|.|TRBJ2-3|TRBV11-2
TGTGCCAGCACCGACGGTGGGCGGAGGGATACAGATACGCGGTATTTT
CASTDGGRRDTDTRYF
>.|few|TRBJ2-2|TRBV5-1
TGCGCCAGCAGCCGGCGGGACTCTAACGCCGGGGAGCTGTTTTTT
CASSRRDSNAGELFF